One and the same sample provided the 3 T cell receptor beta chains below, sequenced in a study of technical replicates of blood from a few donors. Profiled with immunoSEQ multiplex PCR; TCRdb holds only in-frame clones, not every one. Among 99,000 or so clones listed, roughly 96% were seen once. Sequenced: T cells isolated from PBMCs. The receptor source for this set is a human donor in good health.

The chain employs TRBV5-4 and TRBJ1-2; D ambiguous. The V and J ends lost 0 bases and 1 base respectively, with 13 bases between them. The CDR3 contains 16 residues. Per germline, CDR1 SGHNT and CDR2 YYREEE (reference sequence). The CDR3 protein is CASSLGAQPNNYGYTF. Written as DNA, the CDR3 is TGTGCCAGCAGCTTGGGGGCTCAGCCGAATAACTATGGCTACACCTTC. The variable domain in full, completed from reference TRBV5-4 and TRBJ1-2, reads ETGVTQSPTHLIKTRGQQVTLRCSSQSGHNTVSWYQQALGQGPQFIFQYYREEENGRGNFPPRFSGLQFPNYSSELNVNALELDDSALYLCASSLGAQPNNYGYTFGSGTRLTVV.

The chain carries TRBV21-1 and TRBJ1-2; the table names TRBD1, a call not compared with the DNA. TRBV21-1 is reported as a pseudogene. The CDR3 is 15 residues long. The CDR3 sequence is CASSKAGQANYGYTF. The DNA for the CDR3 is TGTGCCAGCAGCAAAGCGGGGCAGGCTAACTATGGCTACACCTTC.

V and J are TRBV7-9 and TRBJ2-3, with 8 bases aligning to TRBD2. This CDR3 region has 18 residues. Trimming removed 5 bases from V and 4 bases from J; junction bases left unmatched: 17. Per germline, CDR1 SEHNR and CDR2 FQNEAQ (reference sequence). CDR3: CASSGFRAGGPGADTQYF. The CDR3 coding sequence is TGTGCCAGCAGCGGTTTTAGGGCGGGAGGTCCAGGGGCAGATACGCAGTATTTT.